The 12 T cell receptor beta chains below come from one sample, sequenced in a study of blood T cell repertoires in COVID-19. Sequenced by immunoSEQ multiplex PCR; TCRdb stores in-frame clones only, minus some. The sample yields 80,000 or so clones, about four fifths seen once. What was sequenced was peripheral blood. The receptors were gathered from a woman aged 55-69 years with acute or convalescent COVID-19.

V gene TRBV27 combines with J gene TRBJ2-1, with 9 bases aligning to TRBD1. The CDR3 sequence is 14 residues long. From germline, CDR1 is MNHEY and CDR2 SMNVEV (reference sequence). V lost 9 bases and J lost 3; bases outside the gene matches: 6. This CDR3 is CASKGQGLYNEQFF. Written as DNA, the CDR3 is TGTGCCAGTAAGGGACAGGGCCTCTACAATGAGCAGTTCTTC.

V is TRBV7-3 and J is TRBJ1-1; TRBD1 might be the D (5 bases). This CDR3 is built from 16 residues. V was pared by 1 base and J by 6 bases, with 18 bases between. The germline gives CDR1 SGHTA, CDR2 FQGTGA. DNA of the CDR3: TGTGCCAGCAGCTTAATGGATGGGGCAGGGTTCGCTGAAGCTTTCTTT. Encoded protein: CASSLMDGAGFAEAFF.

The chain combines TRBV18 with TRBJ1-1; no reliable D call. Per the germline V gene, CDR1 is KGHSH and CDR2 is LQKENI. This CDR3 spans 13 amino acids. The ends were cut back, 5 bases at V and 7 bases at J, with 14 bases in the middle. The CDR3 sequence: CASSDDQRSEAFF. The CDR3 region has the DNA TGTGCCAGCTCAGATGATCAGCGTAGTGAAGCTTTCTTT.

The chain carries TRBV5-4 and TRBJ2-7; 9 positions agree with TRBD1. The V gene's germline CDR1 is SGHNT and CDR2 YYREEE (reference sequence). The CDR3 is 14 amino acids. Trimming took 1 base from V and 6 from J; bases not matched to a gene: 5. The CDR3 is CASSLWDRESEQYV. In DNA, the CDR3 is TGTGCCAGCAGCTTGTGGGACAGGGAGAGCGAGCAGTACGTC.

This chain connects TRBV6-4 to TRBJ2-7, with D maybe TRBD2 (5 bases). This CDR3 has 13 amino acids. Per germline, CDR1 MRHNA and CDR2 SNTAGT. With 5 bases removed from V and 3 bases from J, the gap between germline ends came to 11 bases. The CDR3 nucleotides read TGTGCCAGCAGTTCCGGGGTAGACTACGAGCAGTACGTC. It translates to CASSSGVDYEQYV.

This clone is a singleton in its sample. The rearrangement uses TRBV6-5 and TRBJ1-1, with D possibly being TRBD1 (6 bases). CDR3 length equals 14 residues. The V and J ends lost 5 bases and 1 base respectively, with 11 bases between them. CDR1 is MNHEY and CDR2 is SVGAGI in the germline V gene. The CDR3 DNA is TGTGCCAGCAGTCGCCGACAGGAGAACACTGAAGCTTTCTTT. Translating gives CASSRRQENTEAFF.

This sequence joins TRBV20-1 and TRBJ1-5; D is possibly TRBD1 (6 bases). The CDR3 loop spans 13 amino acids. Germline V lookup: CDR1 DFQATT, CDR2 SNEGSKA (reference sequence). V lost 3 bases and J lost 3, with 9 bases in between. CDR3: CSASPGVNQPQHF. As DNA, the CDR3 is TGCAGTGCTAGTCCAGGGGTCAATCAGCCCCAGCATTTT.

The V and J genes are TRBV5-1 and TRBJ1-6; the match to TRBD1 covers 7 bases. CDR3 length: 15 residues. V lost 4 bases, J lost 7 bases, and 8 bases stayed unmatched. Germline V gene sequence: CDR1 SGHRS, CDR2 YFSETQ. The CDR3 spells CASSGTTGRNSPLHF. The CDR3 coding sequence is TGCGCCAGCAGCGGAACGACAGGGAGGAATTCACCCCTCCACTTT.

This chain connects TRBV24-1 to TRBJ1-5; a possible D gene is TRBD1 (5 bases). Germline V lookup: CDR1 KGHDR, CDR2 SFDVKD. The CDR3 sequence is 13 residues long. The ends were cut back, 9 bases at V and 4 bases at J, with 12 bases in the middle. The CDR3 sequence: CATAWGRNQPQHF. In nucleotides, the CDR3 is TGTGCCACCGCTTGGGGGAGGAATCAGCCCCAGCATTTT.

CDR3 protein: CASSFGTGVPNTEAFF. CDR3 in DNA: TGCGCCAGCAGCTTCGGGACAGGGGTACCGAACACTGAAGCTTTCTTT. The rearrangement links TRBV5-1 to TRBJ1-1; 10 positions match TRBD1. Germline values: CDR1 SGHRS, CDR2 YFSETQ. V trimming: 2 bases; J trimming: 1 base; junction bases outside the gene matches: 5. The CDR3 length is 16 residues.

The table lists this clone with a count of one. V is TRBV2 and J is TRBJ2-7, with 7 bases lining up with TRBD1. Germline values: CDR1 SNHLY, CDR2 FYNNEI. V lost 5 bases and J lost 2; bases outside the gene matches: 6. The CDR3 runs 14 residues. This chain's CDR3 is CASSLQGTTYEQYV. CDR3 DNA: TGTGCCAGCAGTCTACAGGGGACGACCTACGAGCAGTACGTC.

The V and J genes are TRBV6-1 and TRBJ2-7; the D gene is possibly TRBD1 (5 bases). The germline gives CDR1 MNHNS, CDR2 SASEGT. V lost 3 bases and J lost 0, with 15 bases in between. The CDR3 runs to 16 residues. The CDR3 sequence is CASSESSGQGSYEQYF. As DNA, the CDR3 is TGTGCCAGCAGTGAGTCCTCAGGTCAGGGCTCCTACGAGCAGTACTTC.